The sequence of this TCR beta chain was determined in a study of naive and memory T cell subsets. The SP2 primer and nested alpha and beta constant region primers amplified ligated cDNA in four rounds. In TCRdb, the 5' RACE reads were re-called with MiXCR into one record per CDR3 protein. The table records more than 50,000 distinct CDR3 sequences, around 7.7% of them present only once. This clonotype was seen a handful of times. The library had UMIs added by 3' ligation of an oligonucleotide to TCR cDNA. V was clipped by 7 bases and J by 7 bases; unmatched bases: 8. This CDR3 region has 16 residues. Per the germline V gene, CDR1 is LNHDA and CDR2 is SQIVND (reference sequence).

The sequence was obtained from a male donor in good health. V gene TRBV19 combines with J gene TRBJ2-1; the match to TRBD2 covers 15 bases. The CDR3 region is CASTRPGLAGGNEQFF. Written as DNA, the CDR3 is TGTGCCAGTACCCGACCGGGACTAGCGGGAGGAAATGAGCAGTTCTTC.